Listed below are T cell receptor beta chains from one sample, sequenced in a study of CD8+ T cells in alopecia areata. TCRdb's copy holds only in-frame clones and misses some; the assay was immunoSEQ multiplex PCR. The sample yields 150,000 to 200,000 clones, about three fifths seen once. The sample here was CD4+ T cells sorted from blood, taken at week 24, from a patient treated with tofacitinib. The source of these receptors is a human donor with alopecia areata. The CDR3 runs from the conserved cysteine through the conserved F or W. Fields, in order: V gene, J gene, D gene, clone size, CDR3 protein, CDR3 DNA. The D gene is left open where the match is weak. Part of the rows lack a size; the others show once, few, many or a class for expanded clones.

V: TRBV10-3
J: TRBJ1-2
D: TRBD1
size: .
CDR3: CAISRGTGAEGYTF
DNA: TGTGCCATCAGTCGAGGGACAGGGGCGGAGGGCTACACCTTC

V: TRBV11-2
J: TRBJ2-4
D: .
size: many
CDR3: CASSLSGAKNIQYF
DNA: TGTGCCAGCAGCCTCAGTGGGGCCAAAAACATTCAGTACTTC

V: TRBV9
J: TRBJ2-3
D: .
size: .
CDR3: CASSVELVWNTQYF
DNA: TGTGCCAGCAGCGTAGAGTTGGTTTGGAATACGCAGTATTTT

V: TRBV11-2
J: TRBJ2-7
D: .
size: .
CDR3: CASSLGLAQYF
DNA: TGTGCCAGCAGCTTAGGCTTAGCGCAGTACTTC

V: TRBV5-1
J: TRBJ2-5
D: .
size: few
CDR3: CASSLDVLETQYF
DNA: TGCGCCAGCAGCTTGGACGTCTTGGAGACCCAGTACTTC

V: TRBV29-1
J: TRBJ2-1
D: TRBD1
size: .
CDR3: CSVEQGVWGEQFF
DNA: TGCAGCGTTGAACAGGGGGTCTGGGGTGAGCAGTTCTTC

V: TRBV4-1
J: TRBJ1-6
D: .
size: few
CDR3: CASSQVLSHGVPLHF
DNA: TGCGCCAGCAGCCAAGTGCTTTCCCATGGGGTACCCCTCCACTTT

V: TRBV27
J: TRBJ1-2
D: .
size: .
CDR3: CASSLSDREGYTF
DNA: TGTGCCAGCAGTTTATCGGACAGAGAGGGCTACACCTTC

V: TRBV30
J: TRBJ2-1
D: .
size: .
CDR3: CAWASDYNEQFF
DNA: TGTGCCTGGGCTAGCGACTACAATGAGCAGTTCTTC

V: TRBV30
J: TRBJ1-6
D: .
size: .
CDR3: CAWSVGQQDSPLHF
DNA: TGTGCCTGGAGTGTAGGACAGCAAGATTCACCCCTCCACTTT

V: TRBV29-1
J: TRBJ2-1
D: .
size: .
CDR3: CSAWDFLNSQFF
DNA: TGCAGCGCCTGGGACTTCCTTAACTCTCAGTTCTTC

V: TRBV15
J: TRBJ2-1
D: .
size: few
CDR3: CATSWSSNEQFF
DNA: TGTGCCACCAGTTGGTCGTCAAATGAGCAGTTCTTC

V: TRBV19
J: TRBJ2-5
D: .
size: .
CDR3: CASTGVRGETQYF
DNA: TGTGCCAGTACCGGGGTCAGAGGGGAGACCCAGTACTTC

V: TRBV7-2
J: TRBJ2-3
D: .
size: .
CDR3: CASSGWTDTQYF
DNA: TGTGCCAGCTCGGGGTGGACAGATACGCAGTATTTT

V: TRBV7-2
J: TRBJ1-2
D: .
size: .
CDR3: CASSPGRTAIGYTF
DNA: TGTGCCAGCAGTCCCGGTCGGACAGCGATAGGCTACACCTTC

V: TRBV10-3
J: TRBJ1-1
D: .
size: .
CDR3: CAINNGVLTEAFF
DNA: TGTGCCATCAATAATGGAGTATTGACTGAAGCTTTCTTT

V: TRBV30
J: TRBJ1-3
D: TRBD1
size: .
CDR3: CAWWTGSSGNTIYF
DNA: TGTGCCTGGTGGACAGGCTCCTCTGGAAACACCATATATTTT

V: TRBV6-5
J: TRBJ2-5
D: TRBD1
size: few
CDR3: CASSAGGLQETQYF
DNA: TGTGCCAGCAGCGCAGGGGGTCTACAAGAGACCCAGTACTTC

V: TRBV9
J: TRBJ2-5
D: TRBD1
size: .
CDR3: CASSVAATGGQETQYF
DNA: TGTGCCAGCAGCGTAGCTGCCACAGGGGGCCAAGAGACCCAGTACTTC

V: TRBV12-5
J: TRBJ1-5
D: TRBD1
size: few
CDR3: CASGLSGTGSNQPQHF
DNA: TGTGCTAGTGGTTTGTCGGGGACAGGCAGCAATCAGCCCCAGCATTTT

V: TRBV6-5
J: TRBJ1-1
D: .
size: .
CDR3: CASSLSGQTEAFF
DNA: TGTGCCAGCAGTCTATCCGGACAAACTGAAGCTTTCTTT

V: TRBV27
J: TRBJ1-6
D: .
size: .
CDR3: CASRAVGNSPLHF
DNA: TGTGCCAGCAGGGCGGTAGGAAATTCACCCCTCCACTTT

V: TRBV4-2
J: TRBJ2-3
D: TRBD2
size: .
CDR3: CASSQRGGDFTDTQYF
DNA: TGTGCCAGCAGCCAACGGGGGGGGGACTTCACAGATACGCAGTATTTT

V: TRBV7-2
J: TRBJ2-1
D: TRBD2
size: .
CDR3: CASSLAASGYNEQFF
DNA: TGTGCCAGCAGCTTGGCAGCTAGCGGGTACAATGAGCAGTTCTTC

V: TRBV6-6
J: TRBJ2-7
D: TRBD2
size: few
CDR3: CASSYSTGGMEEQYF
DNA: TGTGCCAGCAGTTACTCGACCGGGGGGATGGAAGAGCAGTACTTC

V: TRBV11-2
J: TRBJ2-1
D: .
size: .
CDR3: CASSLTGIREQFF
DNA: TGTGCCAGCAGCTTAACAGGGATCAGGGAGCAGTTCTTC

V: TRBV29-1
J: TRBJ2-4
D: TRBD1
size: .
CDR3: CSVVVGQGAGAKNIQYF
DNA: TGCAGCGTTGTCGTTGGACAGGGGGCGGGAGCCAAAAACATTCAGTACTTC

V: TRBV30
J: TRBJ2-1
D: .
size: .
CDR3: CAWSGVRGDEQFF
DNA: TGTGCCTGGAGTGGGGTCCGTGGGGATGAGCAGTTCTTC

V: TRBV29-1
J: TRBJ1-2
D: .
size: .
CDR3: CSVSTGPGHGYTF
DNA: TGCAGCGTTTCGACCGGTCCAGGGCATGGCTACACCTTC

V: TRBV14
J: TRBJ2-1
D: .
size: .
CDR3: CASSQDGNRANNEQFF
DNA: TGTGCCAGCAGCCAAGATGGGAACAGGGCCAACAATGAGCAGTTCTTC

V: TRBV29-1
J: TRBJ1-1
D: .
size: .
CDR3: CSVGRLLNTEAFF
DNA: TGCAGCGTGGGGCGGTTACTGAACACTGAAGCTTTCTTT

V: TRBV27
J: TRBJ2-7
D: TRBD2
size: .
CDR3: CASSRAGVSYEQYF
DNA: TGTGCCAGCAGCAGGGCGGGGGTATCCTACGAGCAGTACTTC

V: TRBV2
J: TRBJ2-1
D: .
size: .
CDR3: CASREVVEQFF
DNA: TGTGCCAGCAGGGAGGTGGTTGAGCAGTTCTTC

V: TRBV29-1
J: TRBJ1-2
D: .
size: .
CDR3: CSVEDRVTNYGYTF
DNA: TGCAGCGTTGAGGACAGAGTGACTAACTATGGCTACACCTTC

V: TRBV5-1
J: TRBJ2-1
D: TRBD2
size: .
CDR3: CASSLDPGLAKNEQFF
DNA: TGCGCCAGCAGCTTGGATCCGGGACTAGCTAAGAATGAGCAGTTCTTC

V: TRBV2
J: TRBJ1-5
D: .
size: .
CDR3: CASTMLEQNQPQHF
DNA: TGTGCCAGCACGATGCTCGAACAAAATCAGCCCCAGCATTTT

V: TRBV10-3
J: TRBJ1-2
D: .
size: .
CDR3: CAISESQGYGYTF
DNA: TGTGCCATCAGTGAGTCCCAGGGCTATGGCTACACCTTC

V: TRBV29-1
J: TRBJ2-7
D: .
size: .
CDR3: CSAGGRFDYEQYF
DNA: TGCAGCGCGGGGGGCAGATTTGACTACGAGCAGTACTTC

V: TRBV7-2
J: TRBJ2-7
D: .
size: .
CDR3: CASSLTSVEQYF
DNA: TGTGCCAGCAGCTTAACCAGCGTCGAGCAGTACTTC

V: TRBV6-1
J: TRBJ1-1
D: .
size: .
CDR3: CASRSRGNYNTEAFF
DNA: TGTGCCAGCAGGAGCAGGGGAAACTATAACACTGAAGCTTTCTTT

V: TRBV6-5
J: TRBJ1-1
D: .
size: .
CDR3: CASSYAQQNTEAFF
DNA: TGTGCCAGCAGTTACGCCCAGCAGAACACTGAAGCTTTCTTT

V: TRBV29-1
J: TRBJ1-2
D: .
size: .
CDR3: CSVEYVGGGYTF
DNA: TGCAGCGTTGAATACGTCGGCGGAGGCTACACCTTC

V: TRBV30
J: TRBJ1-2
D: .
size: .
CDR3: CAWSDPWAASRANYGYTF
DNA: TGTGCCTGGAGTGACCCCTGGGCAGCCTCAAGAGCAAACTATGGCTACACCTTC

V: TRBV19
J: TRBJ2-1
D: TRBD1
size: .
CDR3: CASSIIQGERYNEQFF
DNA: TGTGCCAGTAGTATAATACAGGGGGAGAGATACAATGAGCAGTTCTTC

V: TRBV7-8
J: TRBJ2-3
D: .
size: .
CDR3: CASSLDGHTSTDTQYF
DNA: TGTGCCAGCAGCTTAGATGGGCACACCAGTACAGATACGCAGTATTTT

V: TRBV10-3
J: TRBJ2-7
D: .
size: once
CDR3: CAAGLYEQYF
DNA: TGTGCCGCGGGACTCTACGAGCAGTACTTC